These 30 T cell receptor beta chains came from one sample sequenced in a study of chemoradiotherapy in HPV16-positive cancers. Data came from immunoSEQ multiplex PCR; TCRdb stores just in-frame clones and leaves some out. The sample consists of 30,000 to 40,000 clones, 80% to 95% of them appearing once. The sequenced sample was blood, obtained from a patient who underwent chemoradiotherapy. The receptors come from a human donor with HPV-associated anogenital cancer.

A single count supports this clone. The V gene is TRBV7-9, the J gene TRBJ2-2; D unresolved. V lost 8 bases and J 0 bases, leaving 10 bases between the germline ends. The CDR3 runs to 14 residues. Germline CDR1 and CDR2: SEHNR and FQNEAQ (reference sequence). CDR3 loop: CASGQIANTGELFF. The CDR3 DNA sequence: TGTGCCAGCGGGCAGATCGCGAACACCGGGGAGCTGTTTTTT. The whole variable domain, filled in from reference TRBV7-9 and TRBJ2-2, reads DTGVSQNPRHKITKRGQNVTFRCDPISEHNRLYWYRQTLGQGPEFLTYFQNEAQLEKSRLLSDRFSAERPKGSFSTLEIQRTEQGDSAMYLCASGQIANTGELFFGEGSRLTVL.

Note on this clone: Sequence at one end of the junction differs from germline and may be a read error. This chain uses TRBV4-2 with TRBJ2-1, with a weak D call TRBD2 (5 bases). The CDR3 runs 17 residues. The germline CDR1 and CDR2 sequences are LGHNA and YNFKEQ. In nucleotides, the CDR3 is TGTGCCAGCACCCAAAACCCTGTTGACGGGGTTTACAATGAGCAGTTCTTC. Protein: CASTQNPVDGVYNEQFF.

As for this clone: Other DNA variants within this sample encode the same CDR3. This chain links TRBV7-9 with TRBJ2-3; either TRBD1 or TRBD2 may supply D (5 bases each). The CDR3 is 13 amino acids. Germline V gene data show CDR1 as SEHNR and CDR2 as FQNEAQ (reference sequence). V lost 5 bases and J lost 4, with 10 bases in between. In DNA, the CDR3 is TGTGCCAGCAGCCCCCGGGGACCAGATACGCAGTATTTT. Translation gives CASSPRGPDTQYF.

This chain links TRBV9 with TRBJ2-1, with D perhaps being TRBD1 or TRBD2 (5 bases each). CDR1 is SGDLS, CDR2 YYNGEE, per germline. There are 18 residues in the CDR3. V shed 3 bases and J shed 7 bases, with 26 bases lying between them. CDR3 coding DNA: TGTGCCAGCAGCGAGTGGGGGTCGAGGACCCCGACGGGTAATGAGCAGTTCTTC. Protein: CASSEWGSRTPTGNEQFF. The whole variable domain, remainder taken from reference TRBV9 and TRBJ2-1, is DSGVTQTPKHLITATGQRVTLRCSPRSGDLSVYWYQQSLDQGLQFLIQYYNGEERAKGNILERFSAQQFPDLHSELNLSSLELGDSALYFCASSEWGSRTPTGNEQFFGPGTRLTVL.

The V and J genes are TRBV15 and TRBJ1-5; 7 bases line up with TRBD1. With V trimmed by 5 bases and J by 0 bases, 10 bases remained unmatched. The V gene's germline CDR1 is LNHNV and CDR2 YYDKDF (reference sequence). The CDR3 length is 17 residues. The CDR3 nucleotides read TGTGCCACCAGCCTGGGACAGAGAATCACTAGCAATCAGCCCCAGCATTTT. Encoded protein: CATSLGQRITSNQPQHF.

V is TRBV29-1 and J is TRBJ1-1; D might be TRBD1 (5 bases). Germline values: CDR1 SQVTM, CDR2 ANQGSEA. This CDR3 contains 12 residues. V lost 2 bases to trimming and J lost 5 bases, with 9 bases between them. The CDR3 nucleotides are TGCAGCGTTGAACAGGGTGGGACTGAAGCTTTCTTT. Translating gives CSVEQGGTEAFF. The variable domain in full, completed from reference TRBV29-1 and TRBJ1-1, reads SAVISQKPSRDICQRGTSLTIQCQVDSQVTMMFWYRQQPGQSLTLIATANQGSEATYESGFVIDKFPISRPNLTFSTLTVSNMSPEDSSIYLCSVEQGGTEAFFGQGTRLTVV.

J is TRBJ2-2 and V is TRBV4-1; 12 bases align to TRBD1. Trimming removed 1 base from V and 3 bases from J; junction bases left unmatched: 3. Per germline, CDR1 MGHRA and CDR2 YSYEKL. This CDR3 has 17 residues. The CDR3 DNA follows: TGCGCCAGCAGCCAAGGGGGACAGGGGGCTTACACCGGGGAGCTGTTTTTT. It yields the protein CASSQGGQGAYTGELFF.

The rearrangement uses TRBV7-2 and TRBJ2-7; TRBD2 matches 10 bases. The CDR3 is 15 residues long. CDR1 is SGHTA, CDR2 FQGNSA, per germline. The V gene end was trimmed by 4 bases and the J gene end by 6 bases; junction bases not matched to a gene: 9. CDR3 nucleotides: TGTGCCAGCAGCTATCGGACTAGCGGTACCACCGAGCAGTACTTC. Translated, it gives CASSYRTSGTTEQYF.

The sample holds one count of this clone. The V gene is TRBV28, the J gene TRBJ1-2; 7 nucleotides match TRBD1. CDR1 MDHEN and CDR2 SYDVKM come from the germline V gene. CDR3 length: 13 amino acids. V lost 7 bases and J lost 3; bases outside the gene matches: 5. The CDR3 loop reads CASKSGGDYGYTF. The CDR3 nucleotides are TGTGCCAGCAAGTCAGGGGGGGACTATGGCTACACCTTC.

The rearrangement uses TRBV5-4 and TRBJ2-7, with 7 bases that match TRBD2. Germline CDR1 reads SGHNT; CDR2 reads YYREEE (reference sequence). V gave up 1 base and J gave up 6 bases; unmatched junction bases: 4. The CDR3 extends over 13 amino acids. The CDR3 sequence: CASSLLPGGEQYF. CDR3 nucleotides: TGTGCCAGCAGCTTGCTACCGGGGGGCGAGCAGTACTTC.

This chain connects TRBV10-3 to TRBJ1-6; no reliable D call. CDR3 length equals 14 residues. V was trimmed by 2 bases and J by 10 bases, leaving 12 bases between them. Germline V gene sequence: CDR1 ENHRY, CDR2 SYGVKD. As DNA, the CDR3 is TGTGCCATCAGTGAGCGTGAGACCGCCTCACCCCTCCACTTT. Protein sequence: CAISERETASPLHF.

For the CDR3, the DNA is TGTGCCTGGAGTTACCATACAGGGCGAGAAGCTTTCTTT. Translated: CAWSYHTGREAFF. This chain joins TRBV30 and TRBJ1-1; the D gene is possibly TRBD1 (6 bases). Germline-derived CDR1 and CDR2 are GTSNPN and SVGIG (reference sequence). CDR3 size: 13 residues. The V end lost 2 bases, the J end lost 8 bases, and 15 bases lay between the germline ends.

The J gene is TRBJ1-2, the V gene TRBV6-1; tentative D call: TRBD1 (6 bases). Trimming pared 4 bases from V and 6 bases from J, leaving 15 bases between. The V gene's germline CDR1 is MNHNS and CDR2 SASEGT. The CDR3 contains 14 residues. Here the CDR3 DNA reads TGTGCCAGCAGTGGAACAGGGAGAGGGGATGGCTACACCTTC. Protein product: CASSGTGRGDGYTF.

The chain joins TRBV6-6 to TRBJ1-5; D uncertain. Per germline, CDR1 MNHNY and CDR2 SVGAGI (reference sequence). Trimming took off 7 bases at V and 4 bases at J, with 14 bases between the two ends. CDR3 length: 14 residues. CDR3 nucleotides: TGTGCCAGCATGCGGCAAAACTTTAATCAGCCCCAGCATTTT. Residues: CASMRQNFNQPQHF.

The chain couples TRBV2 to TRBJ1-1, with D possibly TRBD1 on 5 matching bases. The CDR3 consists of 14 residues. V was clipped by 3 bases and J by 2 bases, with 10 bases between them. CDR1 is SNHLY and CDR2 is FYNNEI in the germline V gene. The CDR3 DNA is TGTGCCAGCAGTGACCACAGGCCTAACACTGAAGCTTTCTTT. Its translation is CASSDHRPNTEAFF.

The CDR3 loop reads CASTPSGTEYNEQFF. In DNA form, the CDR3 reads TGTGCCAGTACCCCATCCGGGACAGAATATAATGAGCAGTTCTTC. The rearrangement uses TRBV19 and TRBJ2-1; 7 bases align to TRBD1. Unmatched junction bases numbered 13, after V lost 7 bases and J lost 7 bases. The CDR3 has 15 residues. The germline V gene has CDR1 LNHDA and CDR2 SQIVND (reference sequence).

This clone was seen just once. This chain joins TRBV5-1 and TRBJ2-7, with unresolved D. The CDR3 spans 13 residues. The V end lost 4 bases, the J end lost 3 bases, and 11 bases lay between the germline ends. Per germline, CDR1 SGHRS and CDR2 YFSETQ. DNA for the CDR3: TGCGCCAGCAGCCCCCAGCCCAACTACGAGCAGTACTTC. Amino acids: CASSPQPNYEQYF.

The chain uses TRBV5-1 and TRBJ2-1, with TRBD1 as a possible D gene (6 bases). The ends were cut back, 4 bases at V and 2 bases at J, with 10 bases in the middle. The CDR3 runs to 14 residues. CDR1 SGHRS and CDR2 YFSETQ come from the germline V gene. CDR3 amino acids: CASSLTGPYNEQFF. The CDR3 DNA reads TGCGCCAGCAGCCTAACAGGGCCCTACAATGAGCAGTTCTTC.

This clone was counted a single time. The V gene is TRBV5-6, the J gene TRBJ1-5, with TRBD1 identical over 9 bases. V shed 3 bases and J 7 bases; nucleotides not matched to a gene: 5. The CDR3 covers 14 residues. CDR1 is SGHDT, CDR2 YYEEEE, per germline. In nucleotides, the CDR3 is TGTGCCAGCAGCTGGGGACAGGGAGGCCAGCCCCAGCATTTT. Translated: CASSWGQGGQPQHF.

V usage is TRBV7-8 and J usage is TRBJ1-6; perhaps TRBD1 as D (5 bases). Germline V gene lookup returns CDR1 SGHVS and CDR2 FQNEAQ. CDR3 length: 15 amino acids. V was cut by 2 bases and J by 6 bases, with 11 bases left in between. The CDR3 DNA is TGTGCCAGCAGCTTAAATCAGGACACTAATTCACCCCTCCACTTT. As protein: CASSLNQDTNSPLHF.

The rearrangement links TRBV16 to TRBJ2-7; possible D gene TRBD2, 5 bases. From germline, CDR1 is KGHSY and CDR2 FQNENV. The CDR3 contains 13 residues. The germline V and J ends were trimmed by 3 bases and 2 bases, with 8 bases remaining between them. CDR3 coding DNA: TGTGCCAGCAGCCAGAGGGAACCCTACGAGCAGTACTTC. It codes for CASSQREPYEQYF.

This chain links TRBV5-6 with TRBJ1-1, with unresolved D. The germline V gene has CDR1 SGHDT and CDR2 YYEEEE. V was trimmed by 0 bases and J by 4 bases, leaving 7 bases between them. This CDR3 region has 13 residues. CDR3 DNA: TGTGCCAGCAGCTTGGGTACGAGCACTGAAGCTTTCTTT. It is translated as CASSLGTSTEAFF.

This sequence joins TRBV7-9 and TRBJ1-2; tentatively, D is TRBD1 (5 bases). V dropped 5 bases and J dropped 5 bases, with 9 bases sitting between them. This CDR3 has 12 residues. The germline gives CDR1 SEHNR, CDR2 FQNEAQ (reference sequence). The CDR3 nucleotides read TGTGCCAGCAGCAAAAGACAGTATGGCTACACCTTC. This sequence encodes CASSKRQYGYTF.

The rearrangement uses TRBV14 and TRBJ1-6, with TRBD1 identical over 8 bases. Germline CDR1 and CDR2: SGHDN and FVKESK. This CDR3 has 14 amino acids. V was pared by 4 bases and J by 8 bases, with 4 bases of the junction left unmatched. Here the CDR3 reads CASSPGGRYSPLHF. The CDR3 DNA reads as TGTGCCAGCAGCCCAGGGGGCAGATATTCACCCCTCCACTTT.

The V gene is TRBV6-4, the J gene TRBJ2-6, with 10 bases identical to TRBD1. Germline assignment: CDR1 MRHNA and CDR2 SNTAGT. The CDR3 runs to 16 residues. J was trimmed by 1 base and V by 4 bases; bases with no gene match: 1. CDR3 sequence reads: CASSGGQGSGANVLTF. As DNA, the CDR3 is TGTGCCAGCAGTGGGGGACAGGGGTCTGGGGCCAACGTCCTGACTTTC.

The chain uses TRBV6-5 and TRBJ1-2, with D perhaps TRBD1 (5 bases). Germline-derived CDR1 and CDR2 are MNHEY and SVGAGI. V was cut by 6 bases and J by 8 bases, with 13 bases left in between. CDR3 length equals 12 residues. This CDR3 is CASSPGTVGYTF. CDR3 nucleotide sequence: TGTGCCAGCAGCCCCGGGACGGTAGGCTACACCTTC.

V and J are TRBV10-3 and TRBJ1-1; 7 bases match TRBD1. V dropped 2 bases and J dropped 5; count of bases not matched to a gene: 20. The CDR3 is made up of 19 amino acids. The germline CDR1 and CDR2 sequences are ENHRY and SYGVKD. The CDR3 is CAISEPHGLTGKRRTEAFF. CDR3 DNA: TGTGCCATCAGTGAGCCCCACGGGTTGACAGGGAAAAGGCGGACTGAAGCTTTCTTT.

This clone was counted only a few times. This chain's CDR3 is CASSSRQGWPQHF. CDR3 in DNA: TGTGCCAGCAGTTCTCGACAGGGTTGGCCCCAGCATTTT. The chain joins TRBV28 to TRBJ1-5; 7 bases agree with TRBD1. The CDR3 has 13 amino acids. The V gene's germline CDR1 is MDHEN and CDR2 SYDVKM. V trimming: 4 bases; J trimming: 9 bases; junction bases outside the gene matches: 6.

The V and J genes are TRBV7-9 and TRBJ2-3; D is unclear. The CDR3 has 12 amino acids. V lost 4 bases and J 4 bases, leaving 6 bases between the germline ends. Germline CDR1 is SEHNR and CDR2 is FQNEAQ (reference sequence). In DNA, the CDR3 is TGTGCCAGCAGCTCAACCCCAGATACGCAGTATTTT. Protein product: CASSSTPDTQYF.

The genes are TRBV5-4 and TRBJ2-5; 9 positions match TRBD1. CDR1 SGHNT and CDR2 YYREEE come from the germline V gene (reference sequence). The V and J ends lost 0 bases and 6 bases, in that order; junction bases with no gene match: 9. The CDR3 loop spans 16 amino acids. CDR3: CASSLAGGQGTKTQYF. The CDR3 DNA sequence: TGTGCCAGCAGCTTGGCGGGGGGACAGGGTACGAAGACCCAGTACTTC.